Listed below are T cell receptor beta chains from one sample, sequenced in a study of cytomegalovirus exposure and HLA in healthy donors. The table came from immunoSEQ multiplex PCR; TCRdb's copy has only in-frame clones and leaves some out. Across approximately 140,000 clones, the top ten clones capture about 1.6% of the sample. Sample: PBMCs. The receptors derive from a woman aged 40 to 50 in good health and CMV-seronegative. The CDR3 runs from the conserved cysteine through the conserved F or W.

>TRBJ1-1|TRBV19
CASRLNTEAFF
>TRBJ1-1|TRBV6-5
CASSSPPQGRVSPFF
>TRBJ2-2|TRBV19
CASSPRDYTGELFF
>TRBJ2-2|TRBV28
CASSQQGIGELFF
>TRBJ1-4|TRBV11-2
CASSLGLTGEKLFF
>TRBJ2-5|TRBV5-1
CASSLAAGTAQETQYF
>TRBJ2-1|TRBV7-3
CASSRGGARNNEQFF
>TRBJ1-1|TRBV16
CASSQWTGRTTEAFF
>TRBJ1-6|TRBV9
CASSPSGGQPNSPLHF
>TRBJ2-1|TRBV25-1
CASASWDRVDNEQFF
>TRBJ1-2|TRBV5-1
CASSSRQVPADGYTF
>TRBJ1-1|TRBV27
CASSLPTGKNTEAFF
>TRBJ1-1|TRBV6-5
CASSYSRDRNTEAFF
>TRBJ1-1|TRBV7-9
CASSLVGETEAFF
>TRBJ2-3|TRBV2
CASKTSGGPTDTQYF
>TRBJ2-2|TRBV1
CTSSIRDRDAGELFF
>TRBJ1-2|TRBV19
CASSSGTQGVLYGYTF
>TRBJ2-3|TRBV6-4
CASSETSGGSTDTQYF
>TRBJ1-2|TRBV18
CASSPQGNHGYTF
>TRBJ1-5|TRBV27
CASSLSRISNQPQHF
>TRBJ1-2|TRBV11-2
CASSSTGSRRDYGYTF
>TRBJ2-3|TRBV9
CASSLSPSGAWETQYF
>TRBJ1-1|TRBV27
CASSLSFQQNSVAEAFF
>TRBJ2-7|TRBV7-3
CASSSGDEQYF
>TRBJ2-3|TRBV5-1
CASSLGPSGGATDTQYF
>TRBJ2-3|TRBV29-1
CSVEERAGPRDTQYF
>TRBJ1-5|TRBV7-9
CASSLRDSNQPQHF
>TRBJ2-3|TRBV5-1
CASSLAPARADTQYF
>TRBJ2-1|TRBV6-6
CASTLGPGGKNEQFF
>TRBJ2-1|TRBV27
CASSLTSNEQFF
>TRBJ2-3|TRBV19
CASSMEVRGRVDTQYF
>TRBJ2-7|TRBV27
CASSNPLSEQYF
>TRBJ1-1|TRBV19
CASTLGRWNTEAFF
>TRBJ1-6|TRBV5-1
CASSGTGSDSPLHF
>TRBJ1-1|TRBV4-3
CASSQDRGGEAFF
>TRBJ1-1|TRBV11-2
CAIKDSLNTEAFF
>TRBJ1-2|TRBV7-2
CASSAQGRGLEGYTF
>TRBJ1-4|TRBV7-9
CASTGTGDEKLFF
>TRBJ1-2|TRBV28
CASSTLTGAYGYTF
>TRBJ2-1|TRBV18
CASSPDGDSEQFF
>TRBJ1-2|TRBV18
CASSPWTGVNGYTF
>TRBJ1-1|TRBV4-1
CASSQAPGSLEAFF
>TRBJ2-4|TRBV19
CASSLNRPGDIQYF
>TRBJ1-1|TRBV5-6
CATKRGWKNTEAFF
>TRBJ1-2|TRBV5-8
CASSLRNREGYGYTF